These 13 T cell receptor beta chains were sequenced from one sample in a study of Graves' ophthalmopathy and Graves' hyperthyroidism. TCR beta CDR3 amplification used RNA transcripts. HTBI primers served in a first-round RT-PCR, which a second-round multiplex PCR followed. MiXCR, run by TCRdb on the multiplex PCR reads, gives a single entry per CDR3 protein. Among about 660,000 distinct CDR3 sequences listed, approximately 39% were seen once. Source material: peripheral blood. The receptors here all came from an adult man with Graves' ophthalmopathy.

This clonotype was detected ten times or more. This chain joins TRBV7-2 and TRBJ1-2; perhaps TRBD1 as D (6 bases). This CDR3 has 14 residues. Germline CDR1 reads SGHTA; CDR2 reads FQGNSA. The V end was cut by 0 bases, the J end by 4 bases, with 9 bases between. The CDR3 DNA sequence: TGTGCCAGCAGCTTAGCAGAGGACAGCTATGGCTACACCTTC. Its translation: CASSLAEDSYGYTF.

This clonotype showed up many times. The genes are TRBV7-3 and TRBJ1-6; D not certain. The V gene's germline CDR1 is SGHTA and CDR2 FQGTGA. V lost 1 base and J lost 10, with 14 bases in between. This CDR3 region has 15 residues. DNA of the CDR3: TGTGCCAGCAGCTTAATGACGTCCCCCGACTCACCCCTCCACTTT. It translates to CASSLMTSPDSPLHF.

The J gene is TRBJ2-7, the V gene TRBV29-1, with D uncertain. V shed 3 bases and J shed 3 bases, with 9 bases lying between them. The CDR3 has 12 amino acids. Germline CDR1 reads SQVTM; CDR2 reads ANQGSEA. The CDR3 region is CSVDPNGYEQYF. DNA of the CDR3: TGCAGCGTTGATCCCAACGGCTACGAGCAGTACTTC.

The V call is TRBV6-2 or TRBV6-3, the J call TRBJ1-5; D may be TRBD1 (6 bases). Germline CDR1 reads MNHEY; CDR2 reads SVGEGT. Trimming took off 0 bases at V and 4 bases at J, with 16 bases between the two ends. CDR3 length: 17 residues. CDR3 loop: CASSYSPPGAENQPQHF. For the CDR3, the DNA is TGTGCCAGCAGTTACTCACCTCCAGGGGCTGAAAATCAGCCCCAGCATTTT.

This clonotype showed up many times. The chain is built from TRBV9 and TRBJ1-6, with TRBD1 as a possible D gene (5 bases). The CDR3 consists of 15 residues. With 0 bases removed from V and 13 bases from J, the gap between germline ends came to 17 bases. From germline, CDR1 is SGDLS and CDR2 YYNGEE. The CDR3 DNA reads as TGTGCCAGCAGCGTAGCTCACGGGGGAGATGGGCCCCTCCACTTT. Amino acids: CASSVAHGGDGPLHF.

This clonotype was observed at least ten times. The genes are TRBV20-1 and TRBJ1-1, with TRBD1 matching over 11 bases. The CDR3 covers 16 residues. Germline CDR1 and CDR2: DFQATT and SNEGSKA (reference sequence). Trimming at V came to 0 bases and at J to 4 bases, leaving 7 bases not matched to a gene. CDR3 in amino acids: CSARDPRTGGVTEAFF. DNA for the CDR3: TGCAGTGCTAGAGATCCACGGACAGGGGGCGTCACTGAAGCTTTCTTT.

This clonotype was seen a handful of times. A read error may account for a junction end that differs from germline. The chain employs TRBV7-9 and TRBJ2-7, with 7 bases matching TRBD1. This CDR3 has 15 amino acids. Germline CDR1 is SEHNR and CDR2 is FQNEAQ (reference sequence). The CDR3 spells CASSQAVDRAYEQYF. The DNA for the CDR3 is TGCGCCAGCAGCCAAGCCGTCGACAGGGCCTACGAGCAGTACTTC.

For this clonotype: Its ends do not fully match the called genes, so a read error is possible. V gene TRBV10-3 combines with J gene TRBJ2-7, with TRBD2 identical over 13 bases. The CDR3 covers 18 residues. In germline, CDR1 is ENHRY, CDR2 SYGVKD. The CDR3 nucleotides read TGTGCCAGCAGTTACTTTGGGACAACTAGCGGGAGGGCCTACGAGCAGTACTTC. Its translation: CASSYFGTTSGRAYEQYF.

The table lists this clonotype with many counts. V and J are TRBV11-2 and TRBJ2-5, with D tentatively TRBD2 (5 bases). V dropped 3 bases and J dropped 3 bases, with 17 bases sitting between them. CDR1 and CDR2 (germline): SGHAT, FQNNGV. The CDR3 consists of 16 residues. The CDR3 loop is CASSLALGIGEETQYF. For the CDR3, the DNA is TGTGCCAGCAGCTTGGCCCTCGGGATTGGAGAAGAGACCCAGTACTTC.

This clonotype was counted many times. This chain connects TRBV24-1 to TRBJ2-2; 8 nucleotides align to TRBD1. The CDR3 contains 15 residues. CDR1 and CDR2 (germline): KGHDR, SFDVKD. J lost 8 bases, V lost 4 bases, and 8 bases had no gene match. CDR3 loop: CATSDSWTGQGELFF. DNA of the CDR3: TGTGCCACCAGTGACTCATGGACAGGGCAGGGGGAGCTGTTTTTT.

This clonotype was detected only a few times. This sequence joins TRBV14 and TRBJ2-2; D is ambiguous. The CDR3 covers 17 residues. The germline V gene has CDR1 SGHDN and CDR2 FVKESK. V gave up 2 bases and J gave up 3 bases, with 16 bases separating them. CDR3 protein: CASSQSWALEHTGELFF. The CDR3, as DNA: TGTGCCAGCAGCCAAAGCTGGGCCCTCGAACACACCGGGGAGCTGTTTTTT.

The gene calls are TRBV25-1 and TRBJ1-2, with a weak D call TRBD1 (6 bases). The CDR3 has 16 amino acids. The ends were cut back, 6 bases at V and 4 bases at J, with 21 bases in the middle. Germline values: CDR1 MGHDK, CDR2 SYGVNS. CDR3 in amino acids: CASSVPREGEGYGYTF. The CDR3 DNA follows: TGTGCCAGCAGCGTTCCACGGGAGGGGGAGGGCTATGGCTACACCTTC.

Many counts were recorded for this clonotype. The chain carries TRBV4-2 and TRBJ1-5; D not resolved. V lost 0 bases and J 0 bases, leaving 6 bases between the germline ends. The CDR3 extends over 15 amino acids. Germline V gene data show CDR1 as LGHNA and CDR2 as YNFKEQ. The DNA of the CDR3 is TGTGCCAGCAGCCAAGATTCAGCTAGCAATCAGCCCCAGCATTTT. Protein product: CASSQDSASNQPQHF.